A single sample is the source of the 20 T cell receptor beta chains below, sequenced in a study of blood T cell repertoires in COVID-19. Using immunoSEQ multiplex PCR, the repertoire was profiled, and TCRdb retains in-frame clones only, with some absent. The top ten clones hold about 4.8% of a sample with 200,000 to 250,000 clones, 82% of them seen once. What was sequenced was peripheral blood. The origin of the receptors is an older woman with COVID-19, enrolled during active disease.

CDR3 residues: CASNPSGRVVGPLHF. The DNA of the CDR3 is TGTGCCAGTAACCCCTCTGGCAGGGTGGTCGGACCCCTCCACTTT. The V call is TRBV19, the J call TRBJ1-6; possibly TRBD1 for D (5 bases). V was shortened by 7 bases and J by 12 bases, with 22 bases between the two germline ends. The CDR3 is made up of 15 amino acids. In germline, CDR1 is LNHDA, CDR2 SQIVND (reference sequence).

The rearrangement links TRBV30 to TRBJ1-3; maybe TRBD1 (5 bases). The germline V gene has CDR1 GTSNPN and CDR2 SVGIG (reference sequence). This CDR3 region has 11 residues. V lost 5 bases and J lost 3, with 5 bases in between. Here the CDR3 reads CAWDSGNTIYF. The CDR3 nucleotides are TGTGCCTGGGACAGTGGAAACACCATATATTTT.

V usage is TRBV18 and J usage is TRBJ2-2, with D possibly being TRBD1 (7 bases). V was pared by 3 bases and J by 2 bases, with 13 bases between. CDR3 length: 16 amino acids. Germline-derived CDR1 and CDR2 are KGHSH and LQKENI. As DNA, the CDR3 is TGTGCCAGCTCACCGGGGGGACAGTTCAACACCGGGGAGCTGTTTTTT. Residues: CASSPGGQFNTGELFF.

This rearrangement joins TRBV30 to TRBJ2-1; 8 bases are a match to TRBD2. Trimming cost V 0 bases and J 7 bases; bases outside gene matches: 5. Germline V gene lookup returns CDR1 GTSNPN and CDR2 SVGIG (reference sequence). The CDR3 has 14 residues. CDR3 amino acids: CAWSVSGGGNEQFF. CDR3 coding DNA: TGTGCCTGGAGTGTCTCGGGAGGGGGTAATGAGCAGTTCTTC. The full variable domain, its missing parts supplied by reference TRBV30 and TRBJ2-1, is SQTIHQWPATLVQPVGSPLSLECTVEGTSNPNLYWYRQAAGRGLQLLFYSVGIGQISSEVPQNLSASRPQDRQFILSSKKLLLSDSGFYLCAWSVSGGGNEQFFGPGTRLTVL.

This chain uses TRBV5-1 with TRBJ1-2, with 9 bases fitting TRBD1. This CDR3 has 15 residues. CDR1 and CDR2 from the germline V gene are SGHRS and YFSETQ. V lost 0 bases, J lost 4 bases, and 4 bases stayed unmatched. In DNA form, the CDR3 reads TGCGCCAGCAGCTTGGAGACAGGGGGAGCCTATGGCTACACCTTC. Its protein is CASSLETGGAYGYTF.

The chain employs TRBV7-2 and TRBJ2-3, with 8 bases fitting TRBD2. Germline V gene sequence: CDR1 SGHTA, CDR2 FQGNSA. The CDR3 has 18 residues. With V trimmed by 1 base and J by 2 bases, 11 bases remained unmatched. The CDR3 DNA follows: TGTGCCAGCAGCTTAGACGCGACTAGCGAGACATTCACAGATACGCAGTATTTT. It specifies CASSLDATSETFTDTQYF.

This clone was seen only once. V gene TRBV27 combines with J gene TRBJ2-5; TRBD1 matches at 11 bases. The CDR3 is 14 amino acids. Germline values: CDR1 MNHEY, CDR2 SMNVEV (reference sequence). With 6 bases clipped from V and 5 bases from J, the junction kept 5 bases outside the gene matches. The CDR3 coding sequence is TGTGCCAGCAGCCGGGACAGGGGGGAGGAGACCCAGTACTTC. This sequence encodes CASSRDRGEETQYF.

The CDR3 sequence is CATSDSGTGDMIDEQYF. The CDR3 bases are TGTGCCACCAGTGACTCTGGGACAGGGGATATGATCGACGAGCAGTACTTC. V and J are TRBV24-1 and TRBJ2-7; the match to TRBD1 covers 10 bases. V lost 4 bases to trimming and J lost 5 bases; unmatched junction nucleotides: 13. Germline-derived CDR1 and CDR2 are KGHDR and SFDVKD. The CDR3 covers 17 residues.

Here the CDR3 reads CASSQDLWASYGYTF. The DNA of the CDR3 is TGCGCCAGCAGCCAAGATCTTTGGGCTTCCTATGGCTACACCTTC. The V and J genes are TRBV4-3 and TRBJ1-2; D unresolved. CDR1 and CDR2 (germline): LGHNA, YSLEER. CDR3 length equals 15 residues. Trimming stripped 0 bases from V and 4 bases from J, with 12 bases between.

J is TRBJ2-1 and V is TRBV2; D remains ambiguous. Trimming took 0 bases from V and 3 from J, leaving 6 bases between them. Germline lookup yields CDR1 SNHLY and CDR2 FYNNEI. This CDR3 spans 14 amino acids. The CDR3 here is CASSEAARYNEQFF. DNA for the CDR3: TGTGCCAGCAGTGAAGCGGCTCGCTACAATGAGCAGTTCTTC.

This clone was seen a few times. The V and J genes are TRBV15 and TRBJ2-1, with 8 bases identical to TRBD2. Germline V gene data show CDR1 as LNHNV and CDR2 as YYDKDF (reference sequence). J gave up 8 bases and V 5 bases, and 8 bases lay outside the gene matches. The CDR3 loop spans 14 amino acids. The CDR3, as DNA: TGTGCCACCAGCCGGGAGGGGTCTGGCCATGAGCAGTTCTTC. Amino acid sequence: CATSREGSGHEQFF.

The chain joins TRBV6-4 to TRBJ1-1, with a possible D match to TRBD1 (6 bases). The CDR3 has 12 amino acids. The V end was cut by 0 bases, the J end by 11 bases, with 10 bases between. Looked up from germline, CDR1 is MRHNA and CDR2 is SNTAGT. CDR3 DNA: TGTGCCAGCAGTGACTCAGGGGGTACCGCTTTCTTT. It translates to CASSDSGGTAFF.

This chain uses TRBV28 with TRBJ2-2; TRBD2 aligns across 9 bases. Germline CDR1 and CDR2: MDHEN and SYDVKM. J lost 4 bases, V lost 2 bases, and 5 bases had no gene match. CDR3 length: 16 residues. This chain's CDR3 is CASSLRAGGSTGELFF. In nucleotides, the CDR3 is TGTGCCAGCAGTTTACGAGCGGGAGGCTCCACCGGGGAGCTGTTTTTT.

This clone came up once. The gene calls are TRBV4-2 and TRBJ2-2; TRBD2 matches at 11 bases. Germline CDR1 and CDR2: LGHNA and YNFKEQ. Trimming at V came to 4 bases and at J to 4 bases, leaving 8 bases not matched to a gene. There are 17 residues in the CDR3. CDR3 sequence: CASSLPGTSGSTGELFF. The CDR3, as DNA: TGTGCCAGCAGCCTACCCGGGACTAGCGGATCCACCGGGGAGCTGTTTTTT.

This clone was detected only once. This chain joins TRBV28 and TRBJ2-3; TRBD2 matches at 13 bases. CDR3 length: 16 residues. Germline CDR1 reads MDHEN; CDR2 reads SYDVKM. The ends lost 5 bases at V and 4 bases at J; junction bases unmatched: 6. The DNA of the CDR3 is TGTGCCAGCAGTCCAAGGACTAGCGGGAGTGCAGATACGCAGTATTTT. Its protein is CASSPRTSGSADTQYF. Complete variable domain (other parts from reference TRBV28 and TRBJ2-3): DVKVTQSSRYLVKRTGEKVFLECVQDMDHENMFWYRQDPGLGLRLIYFSYDVKMKEKGDIPEGYSVSREKKERFSLILESASTNQTSMYLCASSPRTSGSADTQYFGPGTRLTVL.

The chain employs TRBV28 and TRBJ2-5, with TRBD2 as a possible D gene (6 bases). The CDR3 is made up of 14 amino acids. In germline, CDR1 is MDHEN, CDR2 SYDVKM. With 8 bases removed from V and 5 bases from J, the gap between germline ends came to 18 bases. The CDR3: CASGPSGVGETQYF. CDR3 nucleotides: TGTGCCAGCGGACCCTCGGGGGTGGGGGAGACCCAGTACTTC.

CDR3 in amino acids: CASSFAGPEAFF. The CDR3 DNA is TGTGCCAGCAGCTTTGCGGGACCTGAAGCTTTCTTT. The chain recombines TRBV7-2 with TRBJ1-1; the D gene is possibly TRBD1 (5 bases). The CDR3 extends over 12 amino acids. Per germline, CDR1 SGHTA and CDR2 FQGNSA. Trimming pared 3 bases from V and 6 bases from J, leaving 8 bases between.

The chain couples TRBV5-1 to TRBJ2-7; weak D call: TRBD1 (6 bases). The V end lost 3 bases, the J end lost 5 bases, and 15 bases lay between the germline ends. CDR1 is SGHRS, CDR2 YFSETQ, per germline. This CDR3 is 14 amino acids long. This chain's CDR3 is CASSWTGTKNEQYF. CDR3 bases: TGCGCCAGCAGCTGGACCGGGACAAAGAACGAGCAGTACTTC.

Turning to this clone: Other DNA variants within this sample encode the same CDR3. CDR3 protein: CASSSGSGANVLTF. CDR3 sequence (DNA): TGCGCCAGCAGCTCAGGTTCTGGGGCCAACGTCCTGACTTTC. This chain links TRBV5-1 with TRBJ2-6; D ambiguous. The germline V and J ends were trimmed by 3 bases and 1 base, with 5 bases remaining between them. The germline V gene encodes CDR1 SGHRS and CDR2 YFSETQ. This CDR3 is built from 14 residues.

In this sample, this clone turned up many times. The rearrangement joins TRBV6-2 or TRBV6-3 to TRBJ2-7, with D possibly matching TRBD1 (5 bases). The V end was cut by 6 bases, the J end by 0 bases, with 15 bases between. Germline-derived CDR1 and CDR2 are MNHEY and SVGEGT. CDR3 length: 15 residues. This CDR3 is CASSQIQAFSYEQYF. The CDR3, as DNA: TGTGCCAGCAGCCAAATACAGGCCTTCTCCTACGAGCAGTACTTC.